A selection of T cell receptor beta chains follows, all from one sample in a study of vaccination and CD4 T cells after COVID-19. These receptors have no identified antigens. TCRdb reprocessed the PCR reads via MiXCR and lists one record per CDR3 protein. The sample has some 12,000 distinct CDR3 sequences, around two fifths seen once; the top ten hold about 25%. Sequenced input: cultured CD4+ T cells from blood. The receptors derive from a human donor with COVID-19. Each CDR3 is given with its conserved first and last residue. D genes are given only for firm matches. The listing skips clone size in some rows; elsewhere it reads once, few, many or a size class.

few,TRBJ2-1,NA,TRBV7-3,CASSLGGARYNEQFF,TGTGCCAGCAGCTTAGGGGGGGCCCGGTACAATGAGCAGTTCTTC
NA,TRBJ2-5,TRBD2,TRBV6-1,CASTYLLSGGAETQYF,TGTGCCAGCACCTACCTTCTGAGCGGGGGCGCGGAGACCCAGTACTTC
NA,TRBJ2-2,TRBD1,TRBV19,CASSSGTGATGELFF,TGTGCCAGTAGCTCCGGGACAGGGGCCACCGGGGAGCTGTTTTTT
NA,TRBJ2-7,NA,TRBV7-2,CVSSLASRYEQYF,TGTGTCAGCAGCTTAGCTAGCAGATACGAGCAGTACTTC
few,TRBJ2-7,NA,TRBV6-1,CASSPPPTRSHEQYF,TGTGCCAGCAGCCCGCCCCCAACCCGCTCTCACGAGCAGTACTTC
NA,TRBJ2-7,TRBD1,TRBV15,CATTIDRGSYEQYF,TGTGCCACCACGATTGACAGGGGCTCCTACGAGCAGTACTTC
NA,TRBJ2-1,NA,TRBV6-1,CASLGPKGNEQFF,TGTGCCAGCCTCGGGCCGAAGGGGAATGAGCAGTTCTTC
few,TRBJ1-2,TRBD1,TRBV12-3/TRBV12-4,CASSLAGQGNGYTF,TGTGCCAGCAGTTTAGCGGGACAGGGGAATGGCTACACCTTC
few,TRBJ2-1,NA,TRBV15,CATSRDQGAGAYNEQFF,TGTGCCACCAGCAGAGATCAGGGGGCGGGGGCCTACAATGAGCAGTTCTTC
NA,TRBJ1-1,NA,TRBV6-4,CASSKGGGTEAFF,TGTGCCAGCAGTAAGGGGGGTGGCACTGAAGCTTTCTTT
few,TRBJ1-3,TRBD1,TRBV7-2,CASSYGGQGIAGNTIYF,TGTGCCAGCAGCTATGGAGGACAGGGAATCGCTGGAAACACCATATATTTT
NA,TRBJ1-1,NA,TRBV20-1,CSAKQGATEAFF,TGCAGTGCAAAGCAAGGGGCCACTGAAGCTTTCTTT
NA,TRBJ1-1,NA,TRBV24-1,CATSDFPNTEAFF,TGTGCCACCAGTGATTTCCCGAACACTGAAGCTTTCTTT
NA,TRBJ2-7,NA,TRBV4-1,CASSPSRGGYEQYF,TGCGCCAGCAGCCCTAGCAGGGGCGGGTACGAGCAGTACTTC
NA,TRBJ2-7,NA,TRBV18,CASSPNHFVGTYEQYF,TGTGCCAGCTCACCCAACCACTTTGTCGGCACCTACGAGCAGTACTTC
few,TRBJ2-2,NA,TRBV6-1,CASKGPSAELFF,TGTGCCAGCAAGGGACCCTCGGCGGAGCTGTTTTTT